Presented here are 27 T cell receptor beta chains from one specimen sequenced in a study of T-cell memory formation after mild COVID-19. TCRdb passed the 5' RACE reads through MiXCR, listing each CDR3 protein once. The data show 120,000 to 150,000 distinct CDR3 sequences, roughly a fifth seen once. Sequenced sample: PBMCs or a T cell subset sorted from them (not recorded which). These receptors were taken from an adult woman who had mild COVID-19 (a few samples of this study predate the infection). Cell type and time point are not known.

The chain links TRBV6-5 to TRBJ1-6, with D possibly matching TRBD1 (6 bases). This CDR3 region has 13 residues. Germline CDR1 MNHEY, CDR2 SVGAGI. V was pared by 5 bases and J by 14 bases, with 16 bases between. The DNA for the CDR3 is TGTGCCAGCAGTCAGGGTCCTCAGGGGACCCTCCACTTT. Translated, it gives CASSQGPQGTLHF.

This clonotype appeared a few times. Here the CDR3 DNA reads TGTGCCAGCAGCTTCGGGGGGGCCGTCAGCTACAATGAGCAGTTCTTC. It encodes CASSFGGAVSYNEQFF. This chain connects TRBV7-3 to TRBJ2-1; 8 nucleotides line up with TRBD2. The CDR3 is 16 residues long. Germline-derived CDR1 and CDR2 are SGHTA and FQGTGA. V lost 3 bases to trimming and J lost 3 bases; unmatched junction nucleotides: 7.

The chain carries TRBV5-5 and TRBJ2-5, with 9 bases fitting TRBD1. V shed 3 bases, J shed 3 bases, and the junction held 3 bases outside the gene matches. The CDR3 loop spans 14 amino acids. CDR1 SGHKS and CDR2 YYEKEE come from the germline V gene (reference sequence). Written as DNA, the CDR3 is TGTGCCAGCAGCTCCAGGACAGGGGAAGAGACCCAGTACTTC. Translating gives CASSSRTGEETQYF.

The V and J genes are TRBV13 and TRBJ1-1, with a possible D match to TRBD1 (5 bases). Between the trimmed V and J ends, which lost 5 bases and 7 bases, there was a span of 11 bases. The CDR3 has 12 amino acids. Germline V gene data show CDR1 as PRHDT and CDR2 as FYEKMQ (reference sequence). The CDR3 protein is CASSLVRVEAFF. The CDR3 DNA sequence: TGTGCCAGCAGCCTAGTCAGGGTTGAAGCTTTCTTT.

This clonotype showed up just a few times. V usage is TRBV30 and J usage is TRBJ2-5, with TRBD1 as a possible D gene (5 bases). V was trimmed by 0 bases and J by 4 bases, leaving 9 bases between them. This CDR3 is 13 amino acids long. Germline V gene data show CDR1 as GTSNPN and CDR2 as SVGIG (reference sequence). In DNA form, the CDR3 reads TGTGCCTGGAGTGTAGGACATAGAGAGACCCAGTACTTC. This gives the protein CAWSVGHRETQYF.

This clonotype was seen repeatedly, ten times or more. The chain carries TRBV20-1 and TRBJ2-1; D remains ambiguous. This CDR3 region has 14 residues. Germline V gene sequence: CDR1 DFQATT, CDR2 SNEGSKA (reference sequence). V was shortened by 3 bases and J by 10 bases, with 19 bases between the two germline ends. CDR3 residues: CSASVLLGSGEQFF. CDR3 nucleotide sequence: TGCAGTGCTAGTGTACTCCTGGGGTCAGGCGAGCAGTTCTTC.

This sequence joins TRBV30 and TRBJ2-3; weak D call: TRBD2 (6 bases). The V gene's germline CDR1 is GTSNPN and CDR2 SVGIG (reference sequence). Trimming took off 2 bases at V and 3 bases at J, with 9 bases between the two ends. The CDR3 loop spans 13 amino acids. The CDR3 region has the DNA TGTGCCTGGAGTATCGGGGGAACAGATACGCAGTATTTT. This sequence encodes CAWSIGGTDTQYF.

The J gene is TRBJ1-5, the V gene TRBV24-1, with TRBD1 as a possible D gene (6 bases). CDR1 is KGHDR and CDR2 is SFDVKD in the germline V gene. The CDR3 is made up of 18 amino acids. V lost 2 bases, J lost 6 bases, and 22 bases lay in between. CDR3 amino acids: CATSDSSRERGFGQPQHF. In DNA form, the CDR3 reads TGTGCCACCAGTGATTCCTCCAGGGAGAGGGGGTTTGGTCAGCCCCAGCATTTT.

The gene calls are TRBV12-3 or TRBV12-4 and TRBJ2-1; 7 bases match TRBD1. There are 15 residues in the CDR3. J gave up 2 bases and V 5 bases, and 6 bases lay outside the gene matches. CDR3 nucleotide sequence: TGTGCCAGCAGTATACAGGGGCTCGCCTACAATGAGCAGTTCTTC. Encoded protein: CASSIQGLAYNEQFF.

The chain employs TRBV5-5 and TRBJ2-7; D remains ambiguous. CDR1 is SGHKS and CDR2 is YYEKEE in the germline V gene (reference sequence). This CDR3 contains 14 residues. V dropped 0 bases and J dropped 6 bases, with 13 bases sitting between them. The CDR3 sequence is CASSLVWAEGEQYF. DNA for the CDR3: TGTGCCAGCAGCTTGGTTTGGGCAGAAGGCGAGCAGTACTTC.

This clonotype was observed a handful of times. The J gene is TRBJ1-2, the V gene TRBV10-3; D is possibly TRBD1 (5 bases). V was trimmed by 4 bases and J by 1 base, leaving 7 bases between them. CDR1 and CDR2 from the germline V gene are ENHRY and SYGVKD. The CDR3 is 13 residues long. CDR3 in amino acids: CAISAQVNYGYTF. CDR3 in DNA: TGTGCCATCAGTGCACAGGTTAACTATGGCTACACCTTC.

Only a few counts were recorded for this clonotype. The genes are TRBV5-1 and TRBJ2-3, with 9 bases aligning to TRBD1. This CDR3 has 16 residues. Germline CDR1 reads SGHRS; CDR2 reads YFSETQ. With V trimmed by 1 base and J by 5 bases, 8 bases remained unmatched. DNA of the CDR3: TGCGCCAGCAGCTTGTTTGCACAGGGGGCAGGAGATACGCAGTATTTT. Translated: CASSLFAQGAGDTQYF.

The chain links TRBV15 to TRBJ2-7; 9 positions agree with TRBD1. The V gene's germline CDR1 is LNHNV and CDR2 YYDKDF (reference sequence). The CDR3 sequence is 14 residues long. Unmatched junction bases numbered 8, after V lost 5 bases and J lost 6 bases. The CDR3 coding sequence is TGTGCCACCAGCTACGGACAGGGGCCGAGCGAGCAGTACTTC. Translation: CATSYGQGPSEQYF.

The chain is built from TRBV2 and TRBJ2-5, with 7 bases matching TRBD1. Germline lookup yields CDR1 SNHLY and CDR2 FYNNEI. This CDR3 is built from 16 residues. J lost 7 bases, V lost 5 bases, and 16 bases had no gene match. The CDR3 here is CASSSNRDSVSRTQYF. DNA of the CDR3: TGTGCCAGCAGTTCCAACCGGGACAGTGTTTCGAGGACCCAGTACTTC.

The rearrangement uses TRBV20-1 and TRBJ1-1; no reliable D call. The V end lost 6 bases, the J end lost 4 bases, and 15 bases lay between the germline ends. Germline assignment: CDR1 DFQATT and CDR2 SNEGSKA (reference sequence). The CDR3 consists of 13 residues. In DNA form, the CDR3 reads TGCAGTGCCCCCCGTCGTACGAGCACTGAAGCTTTCTTT. This sequence encodes CSAPRRTSTEAFF.

This clonotype appeared a few times. The V call is TRBV24-1, the J call TRBJ1-2; weak D call: TRBD1 (5 bases). Germline CDR1 and CDR2: KGHDR and SFDVKD. This CDR3 has 13 residues. V was pared by 4 bases and J by 5 bases, with 10 bases between. The CDR3 is CATSEEGDYGYTF. The CDR3 nucleotides are TGTGCCACCAGTGAGGAAGGGGATTATGGCTACACCTTC.

The rearrangement links TRBV24-1 to TRBJ1-5, with a tentative D call TRBD1 (5 bases). Germline assignment: CDR1 KGHDR and CDR2 SFDVKD. Trimming pared 10 bases from V and 5 bases from J, leaving 11 bases between. The CDR3 length is 12 residues. The CDR3 DNA reads TGTGCCACTCAGGGATCCGATCAGCCCCAGCATTTT. Translation: CATQGSDQPQHF.

The rearrangement joins TRBV12-3 or TRBV12-4 to TRBJ1-2; 7 bases map to TRBD1. The CDR3 is 13 amino acids. The ends lost 6 bases at V and 4 bases at J; junction bases unmatched: 5. The CDR3 DNA reads as TGTGCCAGCAGGGTATGGGACAGCTATGGCTACACCTTC. It yields the protein CASRVWDSYGYTF.

This sequence joins TRBV7-2 and TRBJ2-2; 7 bases line up with TRBD2. Germline CDR1 and CDR2: SGHTA and FQGNSA. With 2 bases clipped from V and 1 base from J, the junction kept 1 base outside the gene matches. CDR3 length equals 15 residues. CDR3 nucleotide sequence: TGTGCCAGCAGCTTACCTAGCGGGAACACCGGGGAGCTGTTTTTT. It is translated as CASSLPSGNTGELFF.

This clonotype was detected many times. The chain uses TRBV12-3 or TRBV12-4 and TRBJ1-4; 10 bases line up with TRBD1. J was trimmed by 5 bases and V by 5 bases; bases with no gene match: 2. This CDR3 contains 14 residues. CDR3 bases: TGTGCCAGCAGTCCGGGACAGGGGAATGAAAAACTGTTTTTT. It is translated as CASSPGQGNEKLFF.

The CDR3 DNA sequence: TGTGCCAGCAGCCCCAGATCCCAGGGCTATAATTCACCCCTCCACTTT. Residues: CASSPRSQGYNSPLHF. The chain carries TRBV9 and TRBJ1-6, with a tentative D call TRBD1 (5 bases). The CDR3 is 16 amino acids. V was pared by 4 bases and J by 3 bases, with 14 bases between. Germline lookup yields CDR1 SGDLS and CDR2 YYNGEE.

This clonotype was seen repeatedly, ten times or more. This rearrangement joins TRBV24-1 to TRBJ2-3; D may correspond to TRBD1 or TRBD2 (5 bases each). Deletions cut 7 bases from V and 6 bases from J, with 19 bases between. The CDR3 is made up of 15 amino acids. The germline CDR1 and CDR2 sequences are KGHDR and SFDVKD. The CDR3 loop reads CATSHRDGVEDTQYF. For the CDR3, the DNA is TGTGCCACCAGCCACCGGGACGGTGTTGAGGATACGCAGTATTTT.

The chain combines TRBV12-3 or TRBV12-4 with TRBJ2-3, with 9 bases identical to TRBD2. J was trimmed by 2 bases and V by 5 bases; bases with no gene match: 5. CDR3 length: 15 amino acids. This CDR3 is CASSPRTSVTDTQYF. The CDR3 DNA reads TGTGCCAGCAGTCCTAGGACTAGCGTCACAGATACGCAGTATTTT.

This clonotype was observed a handful of times. The rearrangement uses TRBV12-3 or TRBV12-4 and TRBJ1-5, with a possible D match to TRBD1 (5 bases). This CDR3 is built from 14 residues. Trimming removed 4 bases at V and 5 bases at J, with 12 bases between. CDR3 in DNA: TGTGCCAGCAGTTCGGGGACTCACTATCAGCCCCAGCATTTT. Translation: CASSSGTHYQPQHF.

The chain carries TRBV30 and TRBJ1-1, with a weak D call TRBD1 (5 bases). Between the trimmed V and J ends, which lost 2 bases and 10 bases, there was a span of 14 bases. The CDR3 is 12 amino acids. The V gene's germline CDR1 is GTSNPN and CDR2 SVGIG (reference sequence). The CDR3, as DNA: TGTGCCTGGAGTATAAGGGGAAGGGCAGCTTTCTTT. This codes for CAWSIRGRAAFF.

This clonotype was found a few times. The chain carries TRBV9 and TRBJ2-3; the D is unclear. The V gene lost 0 bases and the J gene lost 0 bases, with 8 bases spanning the gap. The CDR3 runs 15 residues. Germline CDR1 and CDR2: SGDLS and YYNGEE. The CDR3 region is CASSVAPRSTDTQYF. The CDR3 nucleotides read TGTGCCAGCAGCGTAGCCCCCCGTAGCACAGATACGCAGTATTTT.

This clonotype was detected a few times. V gene TRBV9 combines with J gene TRBJ2-2; TRBD1 aligns across 7 bases. V dropped 0 bases and J dropped 2; count of bases not matched to a gene: 4. Germline V CDR1 and CDR2: SGDLS, YYNGEE. This CDR3 has 16 residues. DNA for the CDR3: TGTGCCAGCAGCGTAGGTGAAGGGGGCAACACCGGGGAGCTGTTTTTT. It is translated as CASSVGEGGNTGELFF.